The rows below give T cell receptor beta chains drawn from one sample of a study of Ad26.COV2.S vaccination and SARS-CoV-2 variants. This table comes from immunoSEQ multiplex PCR, and its TCRdb copy is limited to in-frame clones, with some not included. The sample contains 410,000 or so clones, more than 80% of which appear only once. Here the sequenced sample was peripheral blood, taken in a trial of Ad26.COV2.S vaccine versus placebo. The receptors come from a person between 18 and 59 years old who received the Ad26.COV2.S COVID-19 vaccine or a placebo. Both conserved end residues are part of each CDR3. The order of the fields is J gene, V gene, D gene, CDR3 protein. The D gene is left open where the match is weak.

J gene: TRBJ2-3; V gene: TRBV27; D gene: NA; CDR3 protein: CASRGAGTSTDTQYF
J gene: TRBJ2-1; V gene: TRBV4-2; D gene: TRBD2; CDR3 protein: CASSSRLAGERRVEQFF
J gene: TRBJ2-1; V gene: TRBV9; D gene: NA; CDR3 protein: CASSGGTYSYNEQFF
J gene: TRBJ2-1; V gene: TRBV7-9; D gene: NA; CDR3 protein: CASSLSHNGQFF
J gene: TRBJ2-7; V gene: TRBV5-1; D gene: NA; CDR3 protein: CASSLDLDEQYF
J gene: TRBJ2-4; V gene: TRBV6-4; D gene: NA; CDR3 protein: CALKSSFLAKNIQYF
J gene: TRBJ1-6; V gene: TRBV9; D gene: NA; CDR3 protein: CASSVEGSSPLHF
J gene: TRBJ2-1; V gene: TRBV3-1/TRBV3-2; D gene: TRBD2; CDR3 protein: CASSQVFDETSVVYEQFF
J gene: TRBJ2-2; V gene: TRBV25-1; D gene: NA; CDR3 protein: CASSEYKGHGELFF
J gene: TRBJ2-1; V gene: TRBV7-2; D gene: TRBD2; CDR3 protein: CASSLAGLANEQFF
J gene: TRBJ2-1; V gene: TRBV28; D gene: NA; CDR3 protein: CASSPDTGAGFF
J gene: TRBJ2-7; V gene: TRBV21-1; D gene: NA; CDR3 protein: CASSKALAEQYF
J gene: TRBJ2-5; V gene: TRBV5-4; D gene: TRBD2; CDR3 protein: CASSLMTGGQETQYF
J gene: TRBJ1-5; V gene: TRBV28; D gene: TRBD1; CDR3 protein: CASSLRGFNQPQHF
J gene: TRBJ2-3; V gene: TRBV5-8; D gene: NA; CDR3 protein: CASSLQQGFTTDTQYF
J gene: TRBJ2-7; V gene: TRBV4-1; D gene: NA; CDR3 protein: CASSQEGAGSEQYF
J gene: TRBJ2-2; V gene: TRBV5-4; D gene: NA; CDR3 protein: CASGEEANTGELFF
J gene: TRBJ2-1; V gene: TRBV7-9; D gene: NA; CDR3 protein: CASSSSEASSYNEQFF
J gene: TRBJ2-5; V gene: TRBV29-1; D gene: NA; CDR3 protein: CSTCGEGGCETQYF
J gene: TRBJ1-2; V gene: TRBV28; D gene: NA; CDR3 protein: CASRSVGGEEGFYGYTF
J gene: TRBJ2-4; V gene: TRBV7-9; D gene: NA; CDR3 protein: CASSLAEGQYF
J gene: TRBJ2-7; V gene: TRBV19; D gene: TRBD2; CDR3 protein: CASSTSGRNYEQYF
J gene: TRBJ2-7; V gene: TRBV25-1; D gene: TRBD2; CDR3 protein: CASSELREGYEQYF
J gene: TRBJ2-1; V gene: TRBV6-2/TRBV6-3; D gene: TRBD1; CDR3 protein: CASSPQQGLYNEQFF
J gene: TRBJ2-1; V gene: TRBV5-6; D gene: NA; CDR3 protein: CASSFGLDRNEQFF
J gene: TRBJ2-1; V gene: TRBV7-2; D gene: TRBD2; CDR3 protein: CASSSSRLAGYNEQFF
J gene: TRBJ2-1; V gene: TRBV18; D gene: TRBD2; CDR3 protein: CASSPAAASGTLILPYNEQFF
J gene: TRBJ1-2; V gene: TRBV5-8; D gene: NA; CDR3 protein: CASSLGGGIRYGYTF
J gene: TRBJ2-2; V gene: TRBV27; D gene: TRBD1; CDR3 protein: CASSGTGFRTGELFF
J gene: TRBJ2-5; V gene: TRBV20-1; D gene: NA; CDR3 protein: CSANRGETQYF
J gene: TRBJ2-7; V gene: TRBV11-2; D gene: NA; CDR3 protein: CASSSGGVSYEQYF
J gene: TRBJ2-3; V gene: TRBV15; D gene: TRBD1; CDR3 protein: CATSRGTGGFTDTQYF
J gene: TRBJ1-4; V gene: TRBV9; D gene: TRBD1; CDR3 protein: CASSARGGQGTDGEKLFF
J gene: TRBJ1-1; V gene: TRBV28; D gene: TRBD1; CDR3 protein: CASSSLRDRAEAFF
J gene: TRBJ1-3; V gene: TRBV7-9; D gene: TRBD1; CDR3 protein: CASSHLIQGTGNTIYF
J gene: TRBJ2-1; V gene: TRBV5-1; D gene: TRBD2; CDR3 protein: CASTRRGLEDYNEQFF